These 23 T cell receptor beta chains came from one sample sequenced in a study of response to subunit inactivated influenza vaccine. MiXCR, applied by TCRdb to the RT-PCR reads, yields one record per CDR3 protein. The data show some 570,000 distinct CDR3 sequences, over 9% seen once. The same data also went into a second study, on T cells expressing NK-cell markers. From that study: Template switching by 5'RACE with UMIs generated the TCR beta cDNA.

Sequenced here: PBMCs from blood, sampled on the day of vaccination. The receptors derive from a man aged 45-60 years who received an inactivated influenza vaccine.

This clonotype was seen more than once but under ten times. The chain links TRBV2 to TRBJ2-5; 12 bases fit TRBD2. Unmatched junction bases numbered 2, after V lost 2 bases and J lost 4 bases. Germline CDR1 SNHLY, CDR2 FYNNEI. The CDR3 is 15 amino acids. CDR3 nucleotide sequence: TGTGCCAGCAGTGAAAGGGGACTAGCGGGAGAGACCCAGTACTTC. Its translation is CASSERGLAGETQYF. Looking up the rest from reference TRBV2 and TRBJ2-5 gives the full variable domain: EPEVTQTPSHQVTQMGQEVILRCVPISNHLYFYWYRQILGQKVEFLVSFYNNEISEKSEIFDDQFSVERPDGSNFTLKIRSTKLEDSAMYFCASSERGLAGETQYFGPGTRLLVL.

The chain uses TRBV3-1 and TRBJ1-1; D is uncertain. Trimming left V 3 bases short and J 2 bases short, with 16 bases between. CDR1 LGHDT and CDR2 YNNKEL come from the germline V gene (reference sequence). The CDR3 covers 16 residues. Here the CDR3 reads CASSQGFGLSNTEAFF. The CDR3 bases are TGTGCCAGCAGCCAGGGATTCGGACTATCAAACACTGAAGCTTTCTTT.

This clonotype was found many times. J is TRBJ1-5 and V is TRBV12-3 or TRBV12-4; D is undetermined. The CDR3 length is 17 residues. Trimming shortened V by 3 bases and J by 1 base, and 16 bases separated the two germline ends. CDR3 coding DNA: TGTGCCAGCAGTTTTTCCCCCATCTCGTCGAGCAATCAGCCCCAGCATTTT. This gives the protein CASSFSPISSSNQPQHF.

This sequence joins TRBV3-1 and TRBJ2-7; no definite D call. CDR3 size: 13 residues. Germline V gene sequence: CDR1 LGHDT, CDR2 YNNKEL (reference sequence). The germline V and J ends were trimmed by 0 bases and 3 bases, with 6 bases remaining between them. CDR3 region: CASSQESDYEQYF. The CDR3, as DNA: TGTGCCAGCAGCCAAGAGTCAGACTACGAGCAGTACTTC.

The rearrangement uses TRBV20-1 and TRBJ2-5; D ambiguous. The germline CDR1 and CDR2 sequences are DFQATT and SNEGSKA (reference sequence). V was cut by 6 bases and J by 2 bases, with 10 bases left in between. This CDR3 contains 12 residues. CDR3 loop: CSAPLAQETQYF. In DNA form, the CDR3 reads TGCAGTGCCCCGCTGGCTCAAGAGACCCAGTACTTC.

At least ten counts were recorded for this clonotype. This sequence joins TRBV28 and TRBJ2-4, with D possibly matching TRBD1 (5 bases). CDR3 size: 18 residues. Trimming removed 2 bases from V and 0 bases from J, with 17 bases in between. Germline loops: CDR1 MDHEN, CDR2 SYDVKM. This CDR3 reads CASSLPPYSGLAKNIQYF. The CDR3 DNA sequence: TGTGCCAGCAGTTTACCCCCCTACTCAGGGCTAGCCAAAAACATTCAGTACTTC.

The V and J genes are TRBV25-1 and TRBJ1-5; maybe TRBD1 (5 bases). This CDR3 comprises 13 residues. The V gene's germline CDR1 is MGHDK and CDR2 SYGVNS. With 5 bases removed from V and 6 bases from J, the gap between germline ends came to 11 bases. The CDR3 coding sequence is TGTGCCAGCAGTAACCGGGGGTCTCAGCCCCAGCATTTT. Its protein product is CASSNRGSQPQHF.

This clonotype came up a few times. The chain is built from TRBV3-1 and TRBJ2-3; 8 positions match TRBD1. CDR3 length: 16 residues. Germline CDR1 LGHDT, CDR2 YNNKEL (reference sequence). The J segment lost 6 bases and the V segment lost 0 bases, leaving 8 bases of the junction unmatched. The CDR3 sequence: CASSQDFRGPEDTQYF. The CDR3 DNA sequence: TGTGCCAGCAGCCAAGATTTCAGGGGGCCTGAGGATACGCAGTATTTT.

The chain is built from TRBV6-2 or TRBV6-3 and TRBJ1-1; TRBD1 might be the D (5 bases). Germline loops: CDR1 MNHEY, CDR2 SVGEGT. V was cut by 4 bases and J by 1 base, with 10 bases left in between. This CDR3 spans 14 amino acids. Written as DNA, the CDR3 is TGTGCCAGCAGTTTACAGGTGGGGAACACTGAAGCTTTCTTT. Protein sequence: CASSLQVGNTEAFF.

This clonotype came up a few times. The CDR3 loop is CAISESSLGSGAEKLFF. In DNA, the CDR3 is TGTGCCATCAGTGAGTCTTCGTTGGGGAGCGGGGCCGAAAAACTGTTTTTT. The chain carries TRBV10-3 and TRBJ1-4; tentatively, D is TRBD1 (5 bases). Trimming took off 0 bases at V and 8 bases at J, with 19 bases between the two ends. Per germline, CDR1 ENHRY and CDR2 SYGVKD. CDR3 length equals 17 residues.

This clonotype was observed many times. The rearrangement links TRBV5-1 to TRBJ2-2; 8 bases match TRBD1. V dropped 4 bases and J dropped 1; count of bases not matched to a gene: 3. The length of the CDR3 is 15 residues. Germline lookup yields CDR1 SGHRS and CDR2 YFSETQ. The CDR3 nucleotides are TGCGCCAGCAGCGCACAGGGGGGGAACACCGGGGAGCTGTTTTTT. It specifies CASSAQGGNTGELFF.

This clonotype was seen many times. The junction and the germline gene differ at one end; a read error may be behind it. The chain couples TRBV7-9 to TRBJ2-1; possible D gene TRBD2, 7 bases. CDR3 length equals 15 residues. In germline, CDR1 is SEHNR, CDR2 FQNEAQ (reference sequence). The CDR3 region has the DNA TGTGCCAGCAGCCCTCGGGGGAGGGGGTATCTTGAGCAGTCCTTC. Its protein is CASSPRGRGYLEQSF.

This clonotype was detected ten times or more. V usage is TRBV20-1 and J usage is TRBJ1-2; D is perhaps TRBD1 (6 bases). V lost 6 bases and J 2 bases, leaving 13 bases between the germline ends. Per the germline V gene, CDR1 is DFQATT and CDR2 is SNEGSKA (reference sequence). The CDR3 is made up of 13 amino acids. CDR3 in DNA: TGCAGTGCATGGGGGGCACCGAACTATGGCTACACCTTC. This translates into CSAWGAPNYGYTF.

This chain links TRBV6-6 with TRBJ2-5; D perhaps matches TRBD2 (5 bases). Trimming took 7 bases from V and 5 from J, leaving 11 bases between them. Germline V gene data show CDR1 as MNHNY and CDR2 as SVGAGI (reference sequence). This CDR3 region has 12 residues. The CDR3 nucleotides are TGTGCCAGCACAAGCGGCTCTGAGACCCAGTACTTC. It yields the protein CASTSGSETQYF.

The CDR3 loop reads CAWSEAHWEPQHF. The CDR3 DNA is TGTGCCTGGAGTGAGGCACATTGGGAACCCCAGCATTTT. The chain employs TRBV30 and TRBJ1-5; D ambiguous. The length of the CDR3 is 13 residues. Germline V lookup: CDR1 GTSNPN, CDR2 SVGIG (reference sequence). The V end was cut by 1 base, the J end by 10 bases, with 14 bases between.

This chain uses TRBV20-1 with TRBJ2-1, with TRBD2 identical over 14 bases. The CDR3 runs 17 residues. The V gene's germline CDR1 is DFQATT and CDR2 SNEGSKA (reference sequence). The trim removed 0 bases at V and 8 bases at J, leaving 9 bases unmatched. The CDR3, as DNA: TGCAGTGCTAGAGATTCGGGACTAGCGGGAGTGGGCGATGAGCAGTTCTTC. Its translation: CSARDSGLAGVGDEQFF.

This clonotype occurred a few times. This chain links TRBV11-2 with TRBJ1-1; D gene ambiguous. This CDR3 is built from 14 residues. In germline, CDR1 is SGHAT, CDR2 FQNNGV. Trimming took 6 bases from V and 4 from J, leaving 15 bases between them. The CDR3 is CASSSTLGSTEAFF. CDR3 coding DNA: TGTGCCAGCAGTTCAACGCTGGGCAGCACTGAAGCTTTCTTT.

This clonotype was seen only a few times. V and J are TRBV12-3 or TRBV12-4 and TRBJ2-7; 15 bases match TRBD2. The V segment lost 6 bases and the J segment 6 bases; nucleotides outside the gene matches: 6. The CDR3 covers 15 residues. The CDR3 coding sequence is TGTGCCAGCAGATCCGGACTAGCGGGAGGGAGCGAGCAGTACTTC. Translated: CASRSGLAGGSEQYF.

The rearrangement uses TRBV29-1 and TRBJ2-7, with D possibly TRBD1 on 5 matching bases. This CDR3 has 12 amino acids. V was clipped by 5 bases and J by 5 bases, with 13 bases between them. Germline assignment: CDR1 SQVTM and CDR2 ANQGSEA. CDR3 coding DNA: TGCAGCGTTACCAGGGCCCAGGACGAGCAGTACTTC. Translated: CSVTRAQDEQYF.

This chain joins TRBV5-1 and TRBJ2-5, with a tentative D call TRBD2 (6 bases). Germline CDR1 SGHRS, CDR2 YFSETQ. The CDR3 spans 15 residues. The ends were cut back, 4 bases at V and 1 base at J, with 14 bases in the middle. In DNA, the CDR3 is TGCGCCAGCAGCCCGGAGTGGGGAGGCCAAGAGACCCAGTACTTC. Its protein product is CASSPEWGGQETQYF.

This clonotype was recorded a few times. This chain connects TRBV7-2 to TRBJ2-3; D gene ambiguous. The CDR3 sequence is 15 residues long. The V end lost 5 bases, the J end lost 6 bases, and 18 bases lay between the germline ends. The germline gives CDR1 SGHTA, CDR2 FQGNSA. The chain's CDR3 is CASSRLSARFDTQYF. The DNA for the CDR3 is TGTGCCAGCAGCCGACTCTCGGCCCGTTTTGATACGCAGTATTTT. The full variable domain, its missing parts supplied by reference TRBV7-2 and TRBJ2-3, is GAGVSQSPSNKVTEKGKDVELRCDPISGHTALYWYRQSLGQGLEFLIYFQGNSAPDKSGLPSDRFSAERTGGSVSTLTIQRTQQEDSAVYLCASSRLSARFDTQYFGPGTRLTVL.

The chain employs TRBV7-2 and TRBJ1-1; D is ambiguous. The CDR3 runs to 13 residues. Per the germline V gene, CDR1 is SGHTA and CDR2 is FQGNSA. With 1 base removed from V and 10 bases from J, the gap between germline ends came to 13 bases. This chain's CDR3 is CASSLGEAGRAFF. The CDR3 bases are TGTGCCAGCAGCTTAGGGGAGGCGGGGAGAGCTTTCTTT.

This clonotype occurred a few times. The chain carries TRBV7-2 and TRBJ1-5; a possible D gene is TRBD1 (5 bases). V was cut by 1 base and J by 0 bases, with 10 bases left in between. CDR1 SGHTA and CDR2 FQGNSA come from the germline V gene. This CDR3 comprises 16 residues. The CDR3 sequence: CASSLEGRVSNQPQHF. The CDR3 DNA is TGTGCCAGCAGCTTAGAAGGCAGGGTTAGCAATCAGCCCCAGCATTTT.